These 15 T cell receptor beta chains share one sample of origin, sequenced in a study of blood T cells in healthy people across ages. Combining a sample-barcoded 5' primer with a J-beta primer mix, a second PCR ran for roughly 7 to 12 cycles. TCRdb itself ran the 5' RACE reads through MiXCR, one entry per CDR3 protein. The sample holds some 1.6 million distinct CDR3 sequences, roughly 32% seen once. The sequencing sample was made of blood. Source of these receptors: a woman in her thirties in good health.

This clonotype occurred a few times. The chain joins TRBV29-1 to TRBJ2-5, with a weak D call TRBD1 (7 bases). This CDR3 spans 16 amino acids. The germline V gene has CDR1 SQVTM and CDR2 ANQGSEA. Trimming shortened V by 6 bases and J by 4 bases, and 24 bases separated the two germline ends. CDR3 amino acids: CSVSGTAGGIAETQYF. DNA for the CDR3: TGCAGCGTCTCGGGAACTGCAGGGGGGATAGCAGAGACCCAGTACTTC. Filled out from reference TRBV29-1 and TRBJ2-5, the complete variable domain reads SAVISQKPSRDICQRGTSLTIQCQVDSQVTMMFWYRQQPGQSLTLIATANQGSEATYESGFVIDKFPISRPNLTFSTLTVSNMSPEDSSIYLCSVSGTAGGIAETQYFGPGTRLLVL.

The chain is built from TRBV11-2 and TRBJ2-3; the D gene is possibly TRBD2 (6 bases). Germline lookup yields CDR1 SGHAT and CDR2 FQNNGV. Between the trimmed V and J ends, which lost 4 bases and 5 bases, there was a span of 13 bases. The CDR3 runs 14 residues. CDR3 sequence (DNA): TGTGCCAGCAGCTCGGGACTTCCTAAAGATACGCAGTATTTT. Amino acids: CASSSGLPKDTQYF.

Many counts were recorded for this clonotype. The rearrangement links TRBV29-1 to TRBJ2-5; the D is unclear. V was cut by 6 bases and J by 5 bases, with 13 bases left in between. The CDR3 covers 12 residues. CDR1 is SQVTM and CDR2 is ANQGSEA in the germline V gene. This CDR3 is CSVVGIGETQYF. The CDR3 bases are TGCAGCGTCGTGGGAATAGGGGAGACCCAGTACTTC.

This clonotype came up a few times. This chain connects TRBV5-1 to TRBJ2-1; TRBD2 matches at 9 bases. This CDR3 is 16 amino acids long. V was clipped by 3 bases and J by 7 bases; unmatched bases: 11. Germline CDR1 is SGHRS and CDR2 is YFSETQ. CDR3 DNA sequence: TGCGCCAGCAGCTCTTACGAGCGGGGGGCGAGGAATGAGCAGTTCTTC. Its protein is CASSSYERGARNEQFF.

This clonotype was observed at least ten times. This chain links TRBV29-1 with TRBJ2-7; D tentatively reads TRBD1 or TRBD2 (5 bases each). The CDR3 is made up of 13 amino acids. Trimming left V 4 bases short and J 0 bases short, with 10 bases between. CDR1 SQVTM and CDR2 ANQGSEA come from the germline V gene. The CDR3 region has the DNA TGCAGCGTTGCCCTGGGACCCTCCTACGAGCAGTACTTC. This encodes CSVALGPSYEQYF.

With respect to this clonotype: A read error may be the cause here, since a much bigger clone is one base away. The chain has TRBV27 and TRBJ2-7, with TRBD2 identical over 12 bases. CDR1 MNHEY and CDR2 SMNVEV come from the germline V gene (reference sequence). V was pared by 5 bases and J by 7 bases, with 15 bases of the junction left unmatched. This CDR3 is 17 amino acids long. CDR3 region: CASSHSVASGGAGEQYF. CDR3 bases: TGTGCCAGCAGTCACTCGGTGGCTAGCGGGGGGGCTGGTGAGCAGTACTTC.

J is TRBJ2-3 and V is TRBV7-6; D unclear. V lost 2 bases and J lost 5, with 11 bases in between. This CDR3 is built from 14 residues. The germline V gene has CDR1 SGHVS and CDR2 FNYEAQ. The CDR3 bases are TGTGCCAGCAGCTTATTCGGGTCTGGAGATACGCAGTATTTT. Translation gives CASSLFGSGDTQYF.

This chain links TRBV30 with TRBJ2-1; no clear D gene. The CDR3 is 14 amino acids. V lost 1 base to trimming and J lost 5 bases, with 12 bases between them. Germline CDR1 reads GTSNPN; CDR2 reads SVGIG (reference sequence). CDR3 coding DNA: TGTGCCTGGAGTGGTGGGTCTGGCAACAATGAGCAGTTCTTC. This encodes CAWSGGSGNNEQFF.

With regard to this clonotype: This may come from a read error, since a much larger clone is one base off. The chain employs TRBV7-9 and TRBJ2-7; D unresolved. V was cut by 5 bases and J by 7 bases, with 21 bases left in between. The CDR3 is made up of 15 amino acids. Germline V lookup: CDR1 SEHNR, CDR2 FQNEAQ (reference sequence). CDR3 bases: TGTGCCAGCAGCCGTATAGAATGGAAGACCAATGAGCAGTACTTC. It translates to CASSRIEWKTNEQYF.

This clonotype has more than one count but fewer than ten. The V gene is TRBV10-3, the J gene TRBJ2-7; a possible D gene is TRBD2 (5 bases). Germline V gene sequence: CDR1 ENHRY, CDR2 SYGVKD. Trimming pared 6 bases from V and 6 bases from J, leaving 18 bases between. This CDR3 has 14 residues. Here the CDR3 reads CAISPTGSSGEQYF. The CDR3 DNA is TGTGCCATCAGCCCCACGGGGTCCTCTGGCGAGCAGTACTTC.

This chain links TRBV6-1 with TRBJ1-2, with a weak D call TRBD1 (5 bases). V lost 1 base and J lost 6, with 6 bases in between. Germline assignment: CDR1 MNHNS and CDR2 SASEGT. This CDR3 is 12 amino acids long. The CDR3 sequence is CASSEVGDGYTF. In nucleotides, the CDR3 is TGTGCCAGCAGTGAAGTGGGGGATGGCTACACCTTC.

This clonotype was seen repeatedly, ten times or more. V is TRBV7-2 and J is TRBJ2-3; weak D call: TRBD2 (5 bases). V was cut by 5 bases and J by 2 bases, with 17 bases left in between. The CDR3 totals 16 residues. CDR1 and CDR2 from the germline V gene are SGHTA and FQGNSA. The CDR3 nucleotides are TGTGCCAGCAGCCCGTTGGCGGGCCTAACCACAGATACGCAGTATTTT. Translating gives CASSPLAGLTTDTQYF.

A note on this clonotype: Being one base from a much bigger clone, this may be a read error. V gene TRBV6-5 combines with J gene TRBJ1-2, with D unresolved. CDR3 size: 13 residues. Trimming removed 8 bases from V and 0 bases from J, with 10 bases in between. Germline CDR1 MNHEY, CDR2 SVGAGI. The CDR3 spells CASGPLSNYGYTF. The CDR3 region has the DNA TGTGCCAGCGGGCCCCTCTCTAACTATGGCTACACCTTC.

This clonotype showed up just a few times. This sequence joins TRBV4-1 and TRBJ2-7, with D possibly TRBD2 on 6 matching bases. Per germline, CDR1 MGHRA and CDR2 YSYEKL. CDR3 size: 15 residues. V lost 0 bases and J 3 bases, leaving 12 bases between the germline ends. The CDR3 nucleotides read TGCGCCAGCAGCCAAGACCTAGTTAGCGGCTACGAGCAGTACTTC. It encodes CASSQDLVSGYEQYF.

This rearrangement joins TRBV28 to TRBJ2-3; D unresolved. The CDR3 is 12 amino acids. The germline V gene encodes CDR1 MDHEN and CDR2 SYDVKM. V was clipped by 2 bases and J by 7 bases, with 7 bases between them. CDR3 loop: CASSLVGNTQYF. The CDR3 DNA sequence: TGTGCCAGCAGTTTAGTAGGGAATACGCAGTATTTT.